These T cell receptor beta chains were read from a single sample in a study of Graves' ophthalmopathy and Graves' hyperthyroidism. TCRdb called the multiplex PCR reads again in MiXCR, with one record for every CDR3 protein. The sample shows hundreds of thousands of distinct CDR3 sequences, roughly 39% of them seen only once. The sample comprised peripheral blood. The receptors come from an adult man with Graves' ophthalmopathy. The CDR3 runs from the conserved cysteine through the conserved F or W. The D gene is left open where the match is weak. A clone size is listed for some rows: how often the clone was seen (once, few, many), or a class if it is expanded.

clone_size | j_call | v_call | d_call | cdr3_aa | cdr3_nt
NA | TRBJ2-6 | TRBV7-8 | NA | CASSLRERGGVLTF | TGTGCCAGCAGCTTAAGGGAGCGAGGGGGCGTCCTGACTTTC
few | TRBJ2-5 | TRBV5-6 | NA | CASSLSGVGTQYF | TGTGCCAGCAGCTTGTCAGGGGTTGGGACCCAGTACTTC
NA | TRBJ2-5 | TRBV2 | TRBD1 | CASLYRDRGWETQYF | TGTGCCAGCCTATACCGGGACAGGGGATGGGAGACCCAGTACTTC
NA | TRBJ1-1 | TRBV30 | NA | CAWSGGDLMKAFF | TGTGCCTGGAGTGGCGGGGACCTTATGAAAGCTTTCTTT
many | TRBJ2-5 | TRBV4-3 | NA | CASSQDSGNQETQYF | TGCGCCAGCAGCCAAGATTCGGGGAACCAAGAGACCCAGTACTTC
NA | TRBJ2-5 | TRBV10-3 | TRBD2 | CAISWGGGGPGETQYF | TGTGCCATCAGTTGGGGGGGGGGAGGGCCAGGGGAGACCCAGTACTTC
NA | TRBJ2-2 | TRBV29-1 | TRBD2 | CSVEASGSAGELFF | TGCAGCGTTGAGGCTAGCGGGAGTGCCGGGGAGCTGTTTTTT
many | TRBJ1-1 | TRBV19 | NA | CKRDKGNTEAFF | TGTAAAAGGGATAAAGGGAACACTGAAGCTTTCTTT
NA | TRBJ1-1 | TRBV10-3 | TRBD1 | CASSEPGTGQMNTEAFF | TGTGCCAGCAGTGAACCAGGGACAGGACAAATGAACACTGAAGCTTTCTTT
NA | TRBJ2-7 | TRBV5-4 | NA | CANSLGGYEQYF | TGTGCCAACAGCTTGGGGGGTTACGAGCAGTACTTC
few | TRBJ2-2 | TRBV10-3 | TRBD1 | CASSYGTGDTGELFF | TGTGCCAGCAGTTACGGTACAGGGGACACCGGGGAGCTGTTTTTT
NA | TRBJ1-4 | TRBV7-2 | NA | CASSLVGRTNEKLFF | TGTGCCAGCAGCTTAGTTGGCAGAACTAATGAAAAACTGTTTTTT
NA | TRBJ2-1 | TRBV6-6 | NA | CASSPPGSYNEQFF | TGTGCCAGCAGCCCCCCTGGGTCCTACAATGAGCAGTTCTTC
NA | TRBJ2-5 | TRBV19 | TRBD1 | CASTQGTGGETQYF | TGTGCCAGTACCCAAGGGACAGGGGGGGAGACCCAGTACTTC
NA | TRBJ2-7 | TRBV12-3/TRBV12-4 | NA | CASSRVPGRTSYEQYF | TGTGCCAGCAGCCGAGTACCGGGACGGACCTCCTACGAGCAGTACTTC
many | TRBJ2-2 | TRBV7-2 | NA | CASSLPLVGELFF | TGTGCCAGCAGCTTACCGCTAGTCGGGGAGCTGTTTTTT
many | TRBJ2-7 | TRBV7-9 | TRBD1 | CASNADRGTLTYEQYF | TGTGCCAGCAACGCAGACAGGGGTACCCTTACCTACGAGCAGTACTTC
NA | TRBJ1-2 | TRBV5-1 | NA | CASKVGTWRGSDYGYTF | TGCGCCAGCAAAGTTGGCACTTGGAGGGGCAGCGACTATGGCTACACCTTC
NA | TRBJ2-7 | TRBV7-9 | NA | CATSWNSAYEQYF | TGTGCGACCAGCTGGAACAGTGCCTACGAGCAGTACTTC
NA | TRBJ1-5 | TRBV4-3 | NA | CASSPLSLTRGQPQHF | TGCGCCAGCAGCCCGCTTTCACTAACCCGGGGTCAGCCCCAGCATTTT
NA | TRBJ2-7 | TRBV29-1 | TRBD1 | CSVEEEGRGRDRGHEQYF | TGCAGCGTTGAAGAAGAGGGCCGGGGAAGGGACAGGGGCCACGAGCAGTACTTC
NA | TRBJ1-1 | TRBV25-1 | NA | CASLMGEGTEAFF | TGTGCCAGCTTGATGGGCGAGGGAACTGAAGCTTTCTTT
many | TRBJ1-2 | TRBV4-1 | TRBD1 | CASSQASFWDRGSGGYTF | TGCGCCAGCAGCCAAGCGTCCTTCTGGGACAGGGGGTCCGGTGGCTACACCTTC
NA | TRBJ2-5 | TRBV7-8 | TRBD1 | CASSATGSQETQYF | TGTGCCAGCAGCGCGACAGGGAGCCAAGAGACCCAGTACTTC
NA | TRBJ2-7 | TRBV29-1 | NA | CSLGTAANYEQYF | TGCAGCTTAGGTACGGCGGCTAATTACGAGCAGTACTTC
NA | TRBJ2-1 | TRBV7-4 | TRBD2 | CASSLGTSGSSYNEQFF | TGTGCCAGCAGCTTAGGGACTAGCGGGAGCTCCTACAATGAGCAGTTCTTC
few | TRBJ1-1 | TRBV20-1 | NA | CSARELGDTEAFF | TGCAGTGCTAGAGAATTGGGGGACACTGAAGCTTTCTTT
many | TRBJ1-4 | TRBV2 | TRBD1 | CASRDRVNEKLFF | TGTGCCAGCCGTGACAGGGTCAATGAAAAACTGTTTTTT
NA | TRBJ2-7 | TRBV6-5 | NA | CASSDQNADNEQYF | TGCGCCAGCAGTGATCAGAATGCCGATAACGAGCAGTACTTC
few | TRBJ1-1 | TRBV10-3 | TRBD1 | CASSPGQGAIDTEAFF | TGTGCCAGCAGTCCCGGACAGGGGGCGATTGACACTGAAGCTTTCTTT
many | TRBJ2-5 | TRBV20-1 | NA | CSARERHGAQETQYF | TGCAGTGCTAGAGAACGTCATGGGGCCCAAGAGACCCAGTACTTC
NA | TRBJ2-1 | TRBV24-1 | NA | CATSEGGAYNEQFF | TGTGCCACCAGTGAGGGGGGCGCTTACAATGAGCAGTTCTTC
NA | TRBJ1-1 | TRBV30 | NA | CAWSVYGDTEAFF | TGTGCCTGGAGTGTATACGGGGACACTGAAGCTTTCTTT
NA | TRBJ2-5 | TRBV4-1 | TRBD2 | CASSNDASGNYQETQYF | TGCGCCAGCAGCAACGACGCTAGCGGGAACTATCAAGAGACCCAGTACTTC
NA | TRBJ1-2 | TRBV3-1 | NA | CASSRTRNYGYTF | TGTGCCAGCAGCCGGACAAGAAACTATGGCTACACCTTC
NA | TRBJ2-2 | TRBV20-1 | NA | CSARDRERGELFF | TGCAGTGCTAGAGACAGGGAGAGAGGGGAGCTGTTTTTT
NA | TRBJ1-6 | TRBV7-9 | NA | CASSFAWSGNSPLHF | TGTGCCAGCAGCTTCGCCTGGTCCGGGAATTCACCCCTCCACTTT
NA | TRBJ2-6 | TRBV2 | TRBD1 | CASSEVTDRAYVLTF | TGTGCCAGCAGTGAAGTTACGGACAGGGCCTACGTCCTGACTTTC
many | TRBJ1-1 | TRBV7-9 | TRBD1 | CASSPDRVNGNTEAFF | TGTGCCAGCAGTCCCGACAGGGTTAATGGGAACACTGAAGCTTTCTTT
few | TRBJ1-2 | TRBV10-3 | NA | CASSYPSTGPTNYGYTF | TGTGCCAGCAGTTACCCCTCGACAGGACCGACTAACTATGGCTACACCTTC
few | TRBJ2-2 | TRBV2 | TRBD2 | CASRGGGSNTGELFF | TGTGCCAGCAGGGGGGGGGGGTCCAACACCGGGGAGCTGTTTTTT